The 8 T cell receptor beta chains given below trace back to one sample, sequenced in a study of cytomegalovirus exposure and HLA in healthy donors. This PCR relied on a set of 60 Vbeta primers and 13 Jbeta primers. TCRdb's copy holds only in-frame clones and misses some; the assay was immunoSEQ multiplex PCR. The table lists roughly 100,000 clones, 80% to 90% of them singletons. The sample consisted of PBMCs. These receptors were taken from a woman between 18 and 30 years old in good health and CMV-seropositive.

The V gene is TRBV27, the J gene TRBJ2-7; TRBD1 agrees at 9 bases. J lost 4 bases, V lost 6 bases, and 10 bases had no gene match. This CDR3 region has 15 residues. Germline lookup yields CDR1 MNHEY and CDR2 SMNVEV (reference sequence). The CDR3 protein is CASRGTTGGLYEQYF. CDR3 bases: TGTGCCAGCAGGGGAACGACAGGGGGTTTATACGAGCAGTACTTC.

The rearrangement links TRBV4-1 to TRBJ1-3; D uncertain. The germline gives CDR1 MGHRA, CDR2 YSYEKL. The V end was cut by 2 bases, the J end by 0 bases, with 8 bases between. The CDR3 extends over 15 amino acids. The DNA for the CDR3 is TGCGCCAGCAGCCAAATAGTGAACTCTGGAAACACCATATATTTT. Protein product: CASSQIVNSGNTIYF.

This clone was detected a few times. The CDR3 DNA sequence: TGCGCCAGCACCGTCGTACAGGGGGCTAATGAAAAACTGTTTTTT. Amino acid sequence: CASTVVQGANEKLFF. V gene TRBV4-1 combines with J gene TRBJ1-4; 8 nucleotides align to TRBD1. This CDR3 has 15 residues. CDR1 MGHRA and CDR2 YSYEKL come from the germline V gene. V was clipped by 7 bases and J by 3 bases; unmatched bases: 7.

The genes are TRBV25-1 and TRBJ2-2; D is ambiguous. Germline V lookup: CDR1 MGHDK, CDR2 SYGVNS. The CDR3 extends over 15 amino acids. With 5 bases removed from V and 5 bases from J, the gap between germline ends came to 15 bases. CDR3 protein: CASSQTHERTGELFF. CDR3 nucleotide sequence: TGTGCCAGCAGTCAGACTCATGAACGGACCGGGGAGCTGTTTTTT.

The genes are TRBV7-8 and TRBJ2-7, with no clear D. Looked up from germline, CDR1 is SGHVS and CDR2 is FQNEAQ. This CDR3 contains 16 residues. Trimming removed 0 bases from V and 4 bases from J, with 16 bases in between. This CDR3 is CASSLAYMGSGYEQYF. The DNA of the CDR3 is TGTGCCAGCAGCTTAGCTTACATGGGCTCCGGTTACGAGCAGTACTTC.

The chain combines TRBV2 with TRBJ1-3, with 9 bases identical to TRBD1. Trimming at V came to 5 bases and at J to 4 bases, leaving 12 bases not matched to a gene. Germline-derived CDR1 and CDR2 are SNHLY and FYNNEI. CDR3 length equals 17 residues. The CDR3 sequence is CASSRGPGTGSGNTIYF. CDR3 coding DNA: TGTGCCAGCAGTAGAGGTCCCGGGACAGGGTCCGGAAACACCATATATTTT.

The chain links TRBV25-1 to TRBJ2-7, with 8 bases that match TRBD2. The CDR3 has 16 amino acids. The V segment lost 4 bases and the J segment 5 bases; nucleotides outside the gene matches: 13. CDR1 is MGHDK and CDR2 is SYGVNS in the germline V gene. The CDR3 sequence is CASSVPPGGGRNEQYF. CDR3 DNA sequence: TGTGCCAGCAGTGTACCCCCCGGGGGGGGCAGGAACGAGCAGTACTTC.

This clone was recorded only once. The chain employs TRBV25-1 and TRBJ2-5, with a tentative D call TRBD2 (6 bases). CDR3 length: 14 amino acids. Trimming took 6 bases from V and 0 from J, leaving 11 bases between them. Germline V gives CDR1 MGHDK, CDR2 SYGVNS. The CDR3 DNA is TGTGCCAGCAGACTGACTAGTTACCAAGAGACCCAGTACTTC. Its protein is CASRLTSYQETQYF. Filled out from reference TRBV25-1 and TRBJ2-5, the complete variable domain reads EADIYQTPRYLVIGTGKKITLECSQTMGHDKMYWYQQDPGMELHLIHYSYGVNSTEKGDLSSESTVSRIRTEHFPLTLESARPSHTSQYLCASRLTSYQETQYFGPGTRLLVL.